Presented here are 24 T cell receptor gamma chains from one specimen sequenced in a study of human gamma delta and Vdelta1 T cells. Their antigens are not known. TCRdb redid the clone calls on the PCR reads with CATT. The profile shows several thousand gamma-chain clones, around 42% of them singletons. Sequenced input: Vdelta1 gamma-delta T cells from blood grown in culture (DOT cells). Every receptor here comes from a human donor in good health.

Only a few counts were recorded for this clone. This rearrangement joins TRGV4 to TRGJ1 or TRGJ2. The J segment lost 7 bases and the V segment lost 4 bases, leaving 10 bases of the junction unmatched. The CDR3 runs to 13 residues. From germline, CDR1 is EGSTGY and CDR2 YDSYTSSV. The CDR3 reads CATWDPKKYKKLF. In DNA, the CDR3 is TGTGCCACCTGGGACCCTAAAAAATATAAGAAACTCTTT.

This clone was counted a few times. The chain joins TRGV3 to TRGJ1 or TRGJ2. The germline gives CDR1 VTNTFY, CDR2 YDVSTARD (reference sequence). Trimming cost V 0 bases and J 2 bases; bases outside gene matches: 16. This CDR3 spans 18 amino acids. The CDR3 sequence is CATWDRGSSHSHYYKKLF. The DNA of the CDR3 is TGTGCCACCTGGGACAGGGGAAGTTCTCACTCGCATTATTATAAGAAACTCTTT.

This rearrangement joins TRGV9 to TRGJ1 or TRGJ2. The CDR3 consists of 16 residues. Losses at the gene ends were 4 bases for V and 2 bases for J; bases not matched to a gene: 14. The germline gives CDR1 GITISATS, CDR2 ISYDGTV (reference sequence). The CDR3 loop is CALWDWFLLDYYKKLF. The CDR3, as DNA: TGTGCCTTGTGGGATTGGTTTCTTTTGGATTATTATAAGAAACTCTTT.

V is TRGV5 and J is TRGJ1 or TRGJ2. The CDR3 is 13 residues long. V shed 5 bases and J 2 bases; nucleotides not matched to a gene: 6. Germline V lookup: CDR1 VINAFY, CDR2 YDVSNSKD. The CDR3 loop is CATWGKHYYKKLF. The CDR3 nucleotides are TGTGCCACCTGGGGAAAACATTATTATAAGAAACTCTTT.

This clone is medium-sized by share. The rearrangement joins TRGV4 to TRGJP1. With V trimmed by 2 bases and J by 6 bases, 12 bases remained unmatched. Germline values: CDR1 EGSTGY, CDR2 YDSYTSSV. The CDR3 contains 16 residues. As DNA, the CDR3 is TGTGCCACCTGGGATGAAAGTACCATTCCTGGTTGGTTCAAGATATTT. Its protein product is CATWDESTIPGWFKIF.

With regard to this clone: This may be a read error: a much more frequent sequence differs by one nucleotide. Other DNA sequences of this sample code for an identical CDR3. The J gene is TRGJ1 or TRGJ2, the V gene TRGV4. Germline-derived CDR1 and CDR2 are EGSTGY and YDSYTSSV. The CDR3 has 13 residues. V was pared by 0 bases and J by 3 bases, with 2 bases of the junction left unmatched. The CDR3 sequence: CATWDGPYYKKLF. CDR3 nucleotides: TGTGCCACCTGGGATGGGCCTTATTATAAGAAACTCTTT.

In regard to this clone: Since a much larger clone is just one base distant, this may be a read error. Distinct nucleotide sequences in the sample also encode this CDR3. The chain uses TRGV8 and TRGJP2. Germline V gene data show CDR1 as VENAVY and CDR2 as YDSYNSRV. This CDR3 comprises 13 residues. Trimming took 5 bases from V and 1 from J; bases not matched to a gene: 1. The CDR3 DNA reads as TGTGCCACCTGGGGTAGTAGTGATTGGATCAAGACGTTT. It specifies CATWGSSDWIKTF.

By share, this clone ranks as medium-sized. This rearrangement joins TRGV5 to TRGJ1 or TRGJ2. This CDR3 is 13 amino acids long. The germline V gene encodes CDR1 VINAFY and CDR2 YDVSNSKD. Unmatched junction bases numbered 3, after V lost 0 bases and J lost 4 bases. The CDR3 nucleotides read TGTGCCACCTGGGACAGGCAATATTATAAGAAACTCTTT. It encodes CATWDRQYYKKLF.

V usage is TRGV4 and J usage is TRGJP1. Germline-derived CDR1 and CDR2 are EGSTGY and YDSYTSSV. J was trimmed by 2 bases and V by 0 bases; bases with no gene match: 6. The CDR3 loop spans 16 amino acids. CDR3 coding DNA: TGTGCCACCTGGGATGGGCTATTCACCACTGGTTGGTTCAAGATATTT. Translation gives CATWDGLFTTGWFKIF.

The V and J genes are TRGV5 and TRGJ1 or TRGJ2. This CDR3 is 11 amino acids long. CDR1 and CDR2 (germline): VINAFY, YDVSNSKD. V lost 9 bases to trimming and J lost 1 base; unmatched junction nucleotides: 3. The CDR3 bases are TGTGCCACCCCTAATTATTATAAGAAACTCTTT. Translating gives CATPNYYKKLF.

This clone was observed a few times. The rearrangement uses TRGV2 and TRGJP2. CDR3 length equals 17 residues. After removal of 0 bases from V and 5 bases from J, the junction contained 12 bases not matched to a gene. Germline V gives CDR1 EGSNGY, CDR2 YDSYNSKV. CDR3 nucleotides: TGTGCCACCTGGGACGGGCATAACGAGTCAAGTGATTGGATCAAGACGTTT. Translating gives CATWDGHNESSDWIKTF.

This clone appeared a single time. This sequence joins TRGV4 and TRGJ1 or TRGJ2. Losses at the gene ends were 3 bases for V and 4 bases for J; bases not matched to a gene: 3. The CDR3 is made up of 12 amino acids. CDR1 and CDR2 from the germline V gene are EGSTGY and YDSYTSSV. The DNA of the CDR3 is TGTGCCACCTGGGATTGCTATTATAAGAAACTCTTT. As protein: CATWDCYYKKLF.

This clone was counted only a few times. The rearrangement uses TRGV10 and TRGJ1 or TRGJ2. TRGV10 is filed as an ORF, its function uncertain. After removal of 8 bases from V and 16 bases from J, the junction contained 9 bases not matched to a gene. This CDR3 region has 9 residues. The CDR3 is CAAWDKGLF. CDR3 DNA sequence: TGTGCTGCGTGGGATAAAGGGCTCTTT.

This chain joins TRGV4 and TRGJ1 or TRGJ2. Germline CDR1 reads EGSTGY; CDR2 reads YDSYTSSV. This CDR3 has 10 residues. V shed 8 bases and J 3 bases; nucleotides not matched to a gene: 1. Here the CDR3 DNA reads TGTGCCACCTCTTATTATAAGAAACTCTTT. Translated: CATSYYKKLF.

The V call is TRGV8, the J call TRGJ1 or TRGJ2. Germline CDR1 VENAVY, CDR2 YDSYNSRV. The CDR3 spans 13 residues. Germline trimming cut 5 bases from V and 0 bases from J; bases unmatched to any gene: 4. The CDR3 nucleotides are TGTGCCACCTGGGCCTCGAATTATTATAAGAAACTCTTT. Protein sequence: CATWASNYYKKLF.

Note on this clone: At the DNA level, this CDR3 is encoded by other sequences in the same sample as well. The rearrangement joins TRGV5 to TRGJ1 or TRGJ2. This CDR3 contains 11 residues. Germline CDR1 and CDR2: VINAFY and YDVSNSKD. V lost 0 bases, J lost 10 bases, and 3 bases stayed unmatched. DNA for the CDR3: TGTGCCACCTGGGACAGGCGGAAGAAACTCTTT. Encoded protein: CATWDRRKKLF.

This clone qualifies as medium-sized. In the same sample, other DNA sequences code for this CDR3. V is TRGV2 and J is TRGJ1 or TRGJ2. The V segment lost 0 bases and the J segment 8 bases; nucleotides outside the gene matches: 1. This CDR3 is built from 11 residues. CDR1 and CDR2 from the germline V gene are EGSNGY and YDSYNSKV. The CDR3 region is CATWDGHKKLF. In DNA form, the CDR3 reads TGTGCCACCTGGGACGGGCATAAGAAACTCTTT.

This clone has only a few counts. This chain connects TRGV9 to TRGJ1 or TRGJ2. The CDR3 loop spans 11 amino acids. V lost 1 base and J lost 8; bases outside the gene matches: 2. Germline CDR1 reads GITISATS; CDR2 reads ISYDGTV (reference sequence). Here the CDR3 DNA reads TGTGCCTTGTGGGAGGTCAATAAGAAACTCTTT. Amino acids: CALWEVNKKLF.

This chain joins TRGV8 and TRGJP2. The CDR3 contains 14 residues. V trimming: 3 bases; J trimming: 3 bases; junction bases outside the gene matches: 4. Germline V CDR1 and CDR2: VENAVY, YDSYNSRV. CDR3 coding DNA: TGTGCCACCTGGGATCAGGGTAGTGATTGGATCAAGACGTTT. Protein product: CATWDQGSDWIKTF.

Comment on this clone: The identical CDR3 is also encoded by other nucleotide sequences in the sample. This sequence joins TRGV3 and TRGJ1 or TRGJ2. Germline V gene sequence: CDR1 VTNTFY, CDR2 YDVSTARD (reference sequence). With 5 bases clipped from V and 0 bases from J, the junction kept 4 bases outside the gene matches. The CDR3 is 13 residues long. The CDR3 sequence is CATWALNYYKKLF. CDR3 bases: TGTGCCACCTGGGCCTTGAATTATTATAAGAAACTCTTT.

There are a few counts of this clone. This chain connects TRGV9 to TRGJ1 or TRGJ2. The V gene's germline CDR1 is GITISATS and CDR2 ISYDGTV (reference sequence). J gave up 6 bases and V 1 base, and 9 bases lay outside the gene matches. The CDR3 runs 14 residues. CDR3 coding DNA: TGTGCCTTGTGGGAGGTACCCTGCACTTATAAGAAACTCTTT. Translation: CALWEVPCTYKKLF.

In this sample, this clone turned up a few times. The rearrangement links TRGV4 to TRGJ1 or TRGJ2. The CDR3 spans 14 residues. The germline V gene encodes CDR1 EGSTGY and CDR2 YDSYTSSV. V lost 3 bases, J lost 3 bases, and 8 bases stayed unmatched. The CDR3 DNA reads TGTGCCACCTGGGATCCACATCTTTATTATAAGAAACTCTTT. Protein sequence: CATWDPHLYYKKLF.

This clone was detected a few times. The chain couples TRGV9 to TRGJ1 or TRGJ2. The J segment lost 3 bases and the V segment lost 2 bases, leaving 4 bases of the junction unmatched. The CDR3 runs to 13 residues. CDR1 is GITISATS and CDR2 is ISYDGTV in the germline V gene (reference sequence). This CDR3 reads CALWEETYYKKLF. CDR3 in DNA: TGTGCCTTGTGGGAGGAAACTTATTATAAGAAACTCTTT.

Only a few counts were recorded for this clone. V gene TRGV4 combines with J gene TRGJ1 or TRGJ2. The CDR3 consists of 12 residues. Trimming at V came to 6 bases and at J to 10 bases, leaving 12 bases not matched to a gene. The germline V gene has CDR1 EGSTGY and CDR2 YDSYTSSV. The CDR3: CATWSPRRKKLF. The CDR3, as DNA: TGTGCCACCTGGTCCCCGAGGAGGAAGAAACTCTTT.